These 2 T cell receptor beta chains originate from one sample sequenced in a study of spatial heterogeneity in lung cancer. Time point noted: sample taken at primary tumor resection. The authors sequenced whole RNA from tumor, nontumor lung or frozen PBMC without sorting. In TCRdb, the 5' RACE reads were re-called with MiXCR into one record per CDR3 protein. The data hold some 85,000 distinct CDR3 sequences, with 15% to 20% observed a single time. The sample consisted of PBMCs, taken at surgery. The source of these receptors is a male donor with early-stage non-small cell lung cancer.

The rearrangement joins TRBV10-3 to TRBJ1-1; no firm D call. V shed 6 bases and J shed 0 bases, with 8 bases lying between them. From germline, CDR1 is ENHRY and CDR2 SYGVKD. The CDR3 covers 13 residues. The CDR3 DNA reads TGTGCCATCAGCCAAGGGCTGAACACTGAAGCTTTCTTT. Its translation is CAISQGLNTEAFF.

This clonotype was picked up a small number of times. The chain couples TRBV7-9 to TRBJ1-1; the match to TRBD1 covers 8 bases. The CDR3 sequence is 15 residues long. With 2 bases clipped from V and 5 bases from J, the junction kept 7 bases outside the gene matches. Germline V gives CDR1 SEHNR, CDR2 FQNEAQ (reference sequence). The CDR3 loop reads CASSLSQGAETEAFF. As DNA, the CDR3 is TGTGCCAGCAGCTTATCTCAGGGGGCTGAAACTGAAGCTTTCTTT.